The clone carrying this T cell receptor beta chain has only one observation. Generated by immunoSEQ multiplex PCR, the TCRdb table keeps only in-frame clones and is missing some. The sample carries under 200,000 clones, about four fifths recorded once. The sample originates from a study of blood T cell repertoires in COVID-19. On the study more broadly: The United States, Italy and Spain were the sources of the acute and convalescent COVID-19 samples.

Two negative PCRs, clearance, or symptom resolution characterized the recovered Cohort 3 donors. The CDR3 consists of 11 residues. Germline CDR1 reads SNHLY; CDR2 reads FYNNEI. V dropped 7 bases and J dropped 8; count of bases not matched to a gene: 4. Sequencing used PBMCs or T cells enriched from blood (not recorded which). The clonotype was recovered from a woman aged 55 to 70 who had recovered from COVID-19. This sequence joins TRBV2 and TRBJ1-2; TRBD1 matches 7 bases. Written as DNA, the CDR3 is TGTGCCAGCAATACCAGGGGGGGCTACACCTTC. Translation: CASNTRGGYTF.